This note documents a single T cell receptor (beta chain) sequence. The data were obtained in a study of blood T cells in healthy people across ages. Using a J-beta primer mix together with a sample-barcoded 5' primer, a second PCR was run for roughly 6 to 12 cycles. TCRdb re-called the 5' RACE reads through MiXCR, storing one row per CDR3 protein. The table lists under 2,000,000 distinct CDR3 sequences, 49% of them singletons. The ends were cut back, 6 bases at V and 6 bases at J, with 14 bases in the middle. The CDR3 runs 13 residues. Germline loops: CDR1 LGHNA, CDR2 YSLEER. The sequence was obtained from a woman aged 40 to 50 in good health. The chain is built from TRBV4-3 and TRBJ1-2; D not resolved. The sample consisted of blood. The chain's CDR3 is CASSYRVEDGYTF. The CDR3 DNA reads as TGCGCCAGCAGTTATCGAGTCGAGGATGGCTACACCTTC.